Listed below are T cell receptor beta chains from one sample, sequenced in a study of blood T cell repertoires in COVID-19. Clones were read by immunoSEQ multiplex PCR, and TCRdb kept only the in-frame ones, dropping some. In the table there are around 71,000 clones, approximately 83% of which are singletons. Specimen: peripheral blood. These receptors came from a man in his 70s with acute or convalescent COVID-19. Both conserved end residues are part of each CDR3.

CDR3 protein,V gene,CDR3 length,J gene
CATSRGEFGGKSGELFF,TRBV15,17,TRBJ2-2
CASSLGDGYTF,TRBV12-3/TRBV12-4,11,TRBJ1-2
CASGETSYEQYF,TRBV14,12,TRBJ2-7
CASSRSVATGANVLTF,TRBV5-1,16,TRBJ2-6
CASSYAPGDNSPLHF,TRBV6-6,15,TRBJ1-6
CAWSGTGSEKLFF,TRBV30,13,TRBJ1-4
CASSSQTGSVYGYTF,TRBV7-2,15,TRBJ1-2
CASSSIGGTAKNYGYTF,TRBV27,17,TRBJ1-2
CATSEFTGKLFF,TRBV24-1,12,TRBJ1-4
CASSVDPGGETQYF,TRBV9,14,TRBJ2-5
CATSSGLAEDTQYF,TRBV15,14,TRBJ2-3
CATSTQGSQPQHF,TRBV15,13,TRBJ1-5
CASQWRVRGEKLFF,TRBV19,14,TRBJ1-4
CASSLIRGTGANVLTF,TRBV28,16,TRBJ2-6
CASSYRDTLPPYGYTF,TRBV11-1,16,TRBJ1-2
CASSRSGTGYEQYF,TRBV14,14,TRBJ2-7
CASSLDRATGELFF,TRBV6-2/TRBV6-3,14,TRBJ2-2